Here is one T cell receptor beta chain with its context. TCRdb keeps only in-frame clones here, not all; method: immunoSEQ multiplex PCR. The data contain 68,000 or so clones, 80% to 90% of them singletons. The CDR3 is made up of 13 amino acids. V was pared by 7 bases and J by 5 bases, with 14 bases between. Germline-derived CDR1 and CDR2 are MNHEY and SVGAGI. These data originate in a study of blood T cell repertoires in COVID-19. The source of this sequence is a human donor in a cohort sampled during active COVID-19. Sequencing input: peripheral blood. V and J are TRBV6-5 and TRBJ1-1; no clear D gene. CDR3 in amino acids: CASNEGGRTEAFF. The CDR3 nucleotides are TGTGCCAGCAACGAGGGAGGGCGAACTGAAGCTTTCTTT.